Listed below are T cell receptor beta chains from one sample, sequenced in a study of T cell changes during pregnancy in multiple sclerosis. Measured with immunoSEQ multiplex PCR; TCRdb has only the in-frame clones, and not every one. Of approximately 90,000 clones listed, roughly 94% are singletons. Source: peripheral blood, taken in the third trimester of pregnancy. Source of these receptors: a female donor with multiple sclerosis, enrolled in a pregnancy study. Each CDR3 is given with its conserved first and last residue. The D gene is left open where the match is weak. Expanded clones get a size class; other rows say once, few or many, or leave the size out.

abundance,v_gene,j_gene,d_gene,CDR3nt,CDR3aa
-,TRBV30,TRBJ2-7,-,TGTGCCTGGAGTGTAGGAGCGGGTGGGACCTACGAGCAGTACTTC,CAWSVGAGGTYEQYF
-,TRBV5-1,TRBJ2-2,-,TGCGCCAGCAGCTTGAGGGCGAGACAGACAAACACCGGGGAGCTGTTTTTT,CASSLRARQTNTGELFF
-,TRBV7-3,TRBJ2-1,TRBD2,TGTGCCAGCAGCTCAGGACTAGCGGGAGTCGATGAGCAGTTCTTC,CASSSGLAGVDEQFF
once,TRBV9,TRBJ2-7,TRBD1,TGTGCCAGCAGCGCCGGGTGGGGAGGACAGGGACACGGAAACGAGCAGTACTTC,CASSAGWGGQGHGNEQYF
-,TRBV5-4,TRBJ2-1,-,TGTGCCAGCAGCTTGGCGGGACTTAATGAGCAGTTCTTC,CASSLAGLNEQFF
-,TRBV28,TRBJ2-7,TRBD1,TGTGCCAGCAGTTTAAGAGAGGGGGCTTGGCAGTACTTC,CASSLREGAWQYF
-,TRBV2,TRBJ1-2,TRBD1,TGTGCCAGCAGAAGCTGGGGACAGGGGGCAAACTATGGCTACACCTTC,CASRSWGQGANYGYTF
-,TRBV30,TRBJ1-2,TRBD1,TGTGCCTGGAGTGTAGTGACAGGGGCTGGTGGATATGGCTACACCTTC,CAWSVVTGAGGYGYTF
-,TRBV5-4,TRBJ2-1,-,TGTGCCAGCAGCTTGGTACTGGATGAGCAGTTCTTC,CASSLVLDEQFF
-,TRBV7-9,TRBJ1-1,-,TGTGCCAGCAGGGAAGGGGGAATGAACACTGAAGCTTTCTTT,CASREGGMNTEAFF